This T cell receptor beta chain derives from a study of spatial heterogeneity in lung cancer. Study overall: Alpha-chain sequences were detected in numbers that were consistently lower than beta-chain sequences. Each unique TCR and UMI combination was seen more than ten times on average in raw reads.

Every TCR cDNA molecule carried a tag that served as a unique molecular identifier. TCRdb processed the 5' RACE reads anew with MiXCR; each CDR3 protein has one entry. This table holds over 9,500 distinct CDR3 sequences, around 3.6% found once. Stated time point: sample taken at primary tumor resection. Unsorted whole RNA of tumor, nontumor lung or frozen PBMC was sequenced. The roughly 66 donors had untreated early-stage non-small cell lung cancer. Germline lookup yields CDR1 DFQATT and CDR2 SNEGSKA (reference sequence). The CDR3 is 12 residues long. V gave up 4 bases and J gave up 5 bases, with 12 bases separating them.

This sample comprised normal lung tissue next to the tumor, obtained at surgery. V is TRBV20-1 and J is TRBJ2-7; a possible D gene is TRBD1 (6 bases). The origin of this receptor is a male donor with early-stage non-small cell lung cancer. The CDR3 reads CSAIRDTHEQYF. CDR3 sequence (DNA): TGCAGTGCTATTAGGGACACTCACGAGCAGTACTTC.